A single count supports the clone carrying this TCR beta chain. The antigen is undetermined. This record comes from a study of Tregs in tolerant kidney transplant recipients. Study-wide results and limits: Activated donor B cell expansion appeared to reveal the most relevant donor-specific TCRbeta repertoire. Validation in larger populations is needed because few patients were studied. Biological reproducibility was not directly addressed, but technical replication error appeared minimal.

Sequencing was performed with immunoSEQ multiplex PCR; in TCRdb, only in-frame clones are kept and a portion is missing. The table lists some 90,000 clones, around 90% of them singletons. With 3 bases removed from V and 7 bases from J, the gap between germline ends came to 15 bases. The CDR3 consists of 15 residues. Germline CDR1 is PRHDT and CDR2 is FYEKMQ (reference sequence). Thawed PBMCs were FACS-sorted into unstimulated CD4+CD25+CD127- regulatory T cells, CD4+CD25- non-regulatory cells, CD4 and CD8 cells. This TCR was sampled from a human donor in good health. Material for sequencing was CD8+ T cells from blood. This rearrangement joins TRBV13 to TRBJ2-2; D is perhaps TRBD1 (6 bases). The CDR3 reads CASSFGGAGGGELFF. For the CDR3, the DNA is TGTGCCAGCAGCTTTGGGGGCGCCGGTGGCGGGGAGCTGTTTTTT. Using reference TRBV13 and TRBJ2-2 for the parts outside the CDR3, the full variable domain is AAGVIQSPRHLIKEKRETATLKCYPIPRHDTVYWYQQGPGQDPQFLISFYEKMQSDKGSIPDRFSAQQFSDYHSELNMSSLELGDSALYFCASSFGGAGGGELFFGEGSRLTVL.